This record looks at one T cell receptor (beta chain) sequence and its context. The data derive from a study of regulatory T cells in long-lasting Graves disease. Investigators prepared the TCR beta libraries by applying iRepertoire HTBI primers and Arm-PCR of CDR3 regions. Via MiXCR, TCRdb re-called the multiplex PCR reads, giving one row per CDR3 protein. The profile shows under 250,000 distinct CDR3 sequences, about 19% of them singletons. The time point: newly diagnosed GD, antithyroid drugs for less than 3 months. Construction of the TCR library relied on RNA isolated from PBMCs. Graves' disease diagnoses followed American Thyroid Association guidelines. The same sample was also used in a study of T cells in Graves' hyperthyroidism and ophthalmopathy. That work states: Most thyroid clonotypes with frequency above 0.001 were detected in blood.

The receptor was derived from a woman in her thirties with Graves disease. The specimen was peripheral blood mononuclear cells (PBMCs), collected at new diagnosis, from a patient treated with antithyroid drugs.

The CDR3 loop reads CSVGTGTNTEAFF. The CDR3, as DNA: TGCAGCGTTGGGACAGGTACGAACACTGAAGCTTTCTTT. The rearrangement uses TRBV29-1 and TRBJ1-1; TRBD1 matches 7 bases. Germline CDR1 reads SQVTM; CDR2 reads ANQGSEA. The CDR3 covers 13 residues. J gave up 1 base and V 4 bases, and 3 bases lay outside the gene matches.